Listed here is a single TCR beta chain. This CDR3 comprises 18 residues. Only in-frame clones appear in the TCRdb table, and some are missing; sequencing was by immunoSEQ multiplex PCR. Of about 340,000 clones listed, 90% to 95% are singletons. This sample was taken from a study of blood T cell repertoires in COVID-19. J is TRBJ1-2 and V is TRBV12-2; TRBD1 is the table's D call, not checked against the DNA. TRBV12-2 is tagged as a pseudogene. The source is a woman between 18 and 29 years old who had recovered from COVID-19. The sample consisted of peripheral blood. CDR3 region: CASRFTGRRGHRNYGYTF. Written as DNA, the CDR3 is TGTGCAAGTCGCTTTACAGGTAGACGGGGACACCGAAACTATGGCTACACCTTC.